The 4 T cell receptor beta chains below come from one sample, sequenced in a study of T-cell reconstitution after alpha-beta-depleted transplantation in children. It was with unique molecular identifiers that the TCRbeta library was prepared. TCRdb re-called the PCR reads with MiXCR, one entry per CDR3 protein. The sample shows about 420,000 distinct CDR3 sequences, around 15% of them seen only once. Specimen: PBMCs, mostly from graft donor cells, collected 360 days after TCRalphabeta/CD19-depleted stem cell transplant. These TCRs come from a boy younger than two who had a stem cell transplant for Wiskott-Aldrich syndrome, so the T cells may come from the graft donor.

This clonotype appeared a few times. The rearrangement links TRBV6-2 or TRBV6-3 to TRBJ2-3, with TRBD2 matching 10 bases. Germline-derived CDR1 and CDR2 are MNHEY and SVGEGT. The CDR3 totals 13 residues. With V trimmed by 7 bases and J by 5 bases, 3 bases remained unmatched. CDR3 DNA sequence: TGTGCCAGCAAGAGACTAGCGGGAGATACGCAGTATTTT. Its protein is CASKRLAGDTQYF.

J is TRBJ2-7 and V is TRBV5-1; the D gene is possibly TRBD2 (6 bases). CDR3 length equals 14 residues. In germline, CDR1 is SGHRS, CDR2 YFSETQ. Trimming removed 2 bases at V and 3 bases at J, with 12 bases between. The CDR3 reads CASSFRDLRYEQYF. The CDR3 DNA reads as TGCGCCAGCAGCTTCCGGGACTTACGCTACGAGCAGTACTTC.

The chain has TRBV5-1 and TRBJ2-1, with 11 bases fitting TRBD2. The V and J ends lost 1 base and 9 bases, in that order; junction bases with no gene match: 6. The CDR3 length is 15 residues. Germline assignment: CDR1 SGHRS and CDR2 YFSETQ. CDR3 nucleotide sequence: TGCGCCAGCAGCTTGACTAGCGGGGGCGCAGGTGAGCAGTTCTTC. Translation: CASSLTSGGAGEQFF.

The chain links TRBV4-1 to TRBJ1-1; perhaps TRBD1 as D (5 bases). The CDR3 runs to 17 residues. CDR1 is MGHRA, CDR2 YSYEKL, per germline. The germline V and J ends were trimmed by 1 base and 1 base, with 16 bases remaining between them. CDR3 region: CASSQVGQGRGNTEAFF. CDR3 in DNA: TGCGCCAGCAGCCAAGTGGGTCAAGGGAGGGGGAACACTGAAGCTTTCTTT.